This is a list of T cell receptor beta chains from one sample in a study of shared clonotypes between healthy human individuals. The assay was immunoSEQ multiplex PCR, and TCRdb's table has in-frame clones only and misses some. Of roughly 2,500,000 clones listed, roughly 93% are singletons. The sequencing input was naive CD4+ T cells from PBMCs. These receptors came from a man between 18 and 29 years old in good health. Some clones in this sample may be carry-over from other donors' samples. The CDR3 runs from the conserved cysteine through the conserved F or W. A D gene is named only where the DNA matches it firmly. Clone size is shown for a subset of rows, as once, few, many or a class of expanded clone.

d_call	v_call	j_call	clone_size	cdr3_nt	cdr3_aa
.	TRBV14	TRBJ2-7	.	TGTGCCAGCAGCCGACAACAGGGTGAGACCTACGAGCAGTACTTC	CASSRQQGETYEQYF
.	TRBV11-1	TRBJ1-1	.	TGTGCCAGCAGCTTCAGAGTGAACACTGAAGCTTTCTTT	CASSFRVNTEAFF
TRBD1	TRBV29-1	TRBJ2-1	.	TGCAGCGTTTACGGGACAGGATACAATGAGCAGTTCTTC	CSVYGTGYNEQFF
TRBD1	TRBV29-1	TRBJ2-1	.	TGCAGCGCCGTCGACAGGGGGCCTTACAATGAGCAGTTCTTC	CSAVDRGPYNEQFF
.	TRBV6-1	TRBJ1-6	.	TGTGCCAGCAGTGAGACAACTTATAATTCACCCCTCCACTTT	CASSETTYNSPLHF
TRBD2	TRBV6-5	TRBJ2-7	.	TGTGCCAGCAGTTATAGGGCGGGAGGGATGTACGAGCAGTACTTC	CASSYRAGGMYEQYF
.	TRBV28	TRBJ2-2	once	TGTGCCAGCAGTTGGGACACCGGGGAGCTGTTTTTT	CASSWDTGELFF
TRBD1	TRBV7-9	TRBJ1-2	.	TGTGCCAGCAGTTATAGTGACAGGGCTGGCTACACCTTC	CASSYSDRAGYTF
.	TRBV7-2	TRBJ2-6	.	TGTGCCAGCAGCTCAGGGGGGACCTTCCCAGGTGGGGCCAACGTCCTGACTTTC	CASSSGGTFPGGANVLTF
.	TRBV13	TRBJ2-2	.	TGTGCCAGCAGCTTTTCTCCATTCGGAGGGAACACCGGGGAGCTGTTTTTT	CASSFSPFGGNTGELFF
.	TRBV5-4	TRBJ2-7	.	TGTGCCAGCAGCTTTGGGCGTACCGAGAAGAAGTACGAGCAGTACTTC	CASSFGRTEKKYEQYF
.	TRBV19	TRBJ1-5	few	TGTGCCAGTAGTTGGCAGGTGGATCAGCCCCAGCATTTT	CASSWQVDQPQHF
.	TRBV2	TRBJ2-2	.	TGTGCCATTGCCGGCGACACCGGGGAGCTGTTTTTT	CAIAGDTGELFF
.	TRBV10-2	TRBJ2-2	.	TGCGCCAGCGGGTCCAGGGGGGACCCGACCACCGGGGAGCTGTTTTTT	CASGSRGDPTTGELFF
.	TRBV29-1	TRBJ2-3	.	TGCAGCGTTGACTCTCTAGCAGCGAGCACAGATACGCAGTATTTT	CSVDSLAASTDTQYF
TRBD1	TRBV28	TRBJ2-1	once	TGTGCCAGCAGTCCCCCTAACCGAGGGGGCGGCGAGCAGTTCTTC	CASSPPNRGGGEQFF
.	TRBV5-4	TRBJ2-7	.	TGTGCCAGCAGCTCCCGTGGGGCCACCGAGCAGTACTTC	CASSSRGATEQYF
TRBD2	TRBV7-3	TRBJ2-1	.	TGTGCCAGCAGCCCTAGCGGGAGTAGCAATGAGCAGTTCTTC	CASSPSGSSNEQFF
.	TRBV7-9	TRBJ1-5	few	TGTGCCAGCAGTGGGGCAGGGGATCAGCCCCAGCATTTT	CASSGAGDQPQHF
.	TRBV2	TRBJ1-3	few	TGTGCCAGCACAGGGAGCCACACCATATATTTT	CASTGSHTIYF
TRBD1	TRBV11-2	TRBJ2-2	.	TGTGCCAGCAGCCGAAACCGGGACAGCAACACCGGGGAGCTGTTTTTT	CASSRNRDSNTGELFF
.	TRBV19	TRBJ2-2	.	TGTGCCGCAGCTGATCGGGGGCTGGGGGGCGGGGAGCTGTTTTTT	CAAADRGLGGGELFF
.	TRBV7-9	TRBJ1-1	.	TGTGCCAGCAGCCCTAACAGGGCCCCTGAAGCTTTCTTT	CASSPNRAPEAFF
.	TRBV6-1	TRBJ2-7	.	TGTGCCAGCAGTGACCTTGGGCCCTACGAGCAGTACTTC	CASSDLGPYEQYF
.	TRBV4-3	TRBJ1-3	.	TGCGCCAGCAGCCAAGCGGACAGCTCTGGAAACACCATATATTTT	CASSQADSSGNTIYF
.	TRBV27	TRBJ1-5	.	TGTGCCAGCAGTTTATCCCCGCAGGGGAGGAATCAGCCCCAGCATTTT	CASSLSPQGRNQPQHF
TRBD2	TRBV15	TRBJ2-2	.	TGTGCCACCAGCAGAGATCACGGGGGTAGCGGGAGTAGGACCGGGGAGCTGTTTTTT	CATSRDHGGSGSRTGELFF
.	TRBV5-1	TRBJ2-7	.	TGCGCCAGCAGCTTCCCCCGTCCAGGGAACGAGCAGTACTTC	CASSFPRPGNEQYF
.	TRBV7-3	TRBJ1-5	.	TGTGCCAGCAGCTCCACGGGCAATCAGCCCCAGCATTTT	CASSSTGNQPQHF
.	TRBV29-1	TRBJ2-6	.	TGCAGCGTTGGCGAGTACTCTGGGGCCAACGTCCTGACTTTC	CSVGEYSGANVLTF
TRBD1	TRBV2	TRBJ2-3	.	TGTGCCAGCCTTATGGACAGGGGAAGCACAGATACGCAGTATTTT	CASLMDRGSTDTQYF
TRBD1	TRBV2	TRBJ2-7	.	TGTGCCAGCAAAGACAGGGGGCGGATGTACGAGCAGTACTTC	CASKDRGRMYEQYF
TRBD2	TRBV5-1	TRBJ2-7	.	TGCGCCAGCAGCTTGGGACTAGCGGGAGTCTACGAGCAGTACTTC	CASSLGLAGVYEQYF
TRBD1	TRBV19	TRBJ1-2	.	TGTGCCAGTAGTCTCCACCTACTGGACAGGGGACGTGGCTATGGCTACACCTTC	CASSLHLLDRGRGYGYTF
TRBD1	TRBV19	TRBJ2-1	.	TGTGCCAGTAGTCGACCCGGAGACAGGGCCTTGGGTGAGCAGTTCTTC	CASSRPGDRALGEQFF
.	TRBV27	TRBJ1-1	.	TGTGCCAGCAGTTTGTTGGCGTCGAACACTGAAGCTTTCTTT	CASSLLASNTEAFF
.	TRBV9	TRBJ1-5	once	TGTGCCAGCAGCGCTACCCCCGACCCGTATGGCAATCAGCCCCAGCATTTT	CASSATPDPYGNQPQHF
TRBD2	TRBV7-3	TRBJ2-1	.	TGTGCCAGCAGCCGTGGGACTAGCGGGGGGAACAATGAGCAGTTCTTC	CASSRGTSGGNNEQFF
.	TRBV9	TRBJ1-3	.	TGTGCCAGCAGCGTAGTTCCTTCACGAGCCTCTGGAAACACCATATATTTT	CASSVVPSRASGNTIYF
TRBD1	TRBV7-9	TRBJ1-1	.	TGTGCCAGCAGCTTACCCAGCCCGGGACAGGGAGTAACTGAAGCTTTCTTT	CASSLPSPGQGVTEAFF
.	TRBV5-4	TRBJ2-2	.	TGTGCCAGCAGCTTCCCTCTGAACACCGGGGAGCTGTTTTTT	CASSFPLNTGELFF
.	TRBV28	TRBJ1-5	.	TGTGCCAGCAGTTTATTTAGGGCACAGAGAAATCAGCCCCAGCATTTT	CASSLFRAQRNQPQHF
.	TRBV5-1	TRBJ1-2	.	TGCGCCAGCAGCCTGGACAGTTATGGCTACACCTTC	CASSLDSYGYTF
.	TRBV5-1	TRBJ2-7	.	TGCGCCAGCAGCCCGGCGGTGTGGGGGGTGGGATACGAGCAGTACTTC	CASSPAVWGVGYEQYF
TRBD1	TRBV28	TRBJ1-3	.	TGTGCCAGCAGTAAGGGACAGGCTTACACCATATATTTT	CASSKGQAYTIYF
.	TRBV21-1	TRBJ2-1	.	TGTGCCAGCAGCAAATCCGAGCGGGAGGGCCCCTACAATGAGCAGTTCTTC	CASSKSEREGPYNEQFF
TRBD1	TRBV6-5	TRBJ1-1	.	TGTGCCAGCAGCAAGAAGACAGGGTTGAACACTGAAGCTTTCTTT	CASSKKTGLNTEAFF
.	TRBV7-2	TRBJ2-2	.	TGTGCCAGCAGCTTGGGATGGTCACAGAACACCGGGGAGCTGTTTTTT	CASSLGWSQNTGELFF